This T cell receptor (beta chain) came from a study of blood T cell repertoires in COVID-19. Study background: The United States, Italy and Spain provided the acute and convalescent COVID-19 samples. PBMCs, B-cell-depleted T cells, or T cells provided the cDNA or gDNA that made up the material.

The germline gives CDR1 WNHNN, CDR2 SYGVQD (reference sequence). The CDR3 runs to 13 residues. V lost 4 bases and J lost 9, with 13 bases in between. Original processing methods: Amplified reference gene primers provided the basis for estimating nucleated cell counts. Profiled with immunoSEQ multiplex PCR; TCRdb holds only in-frame clones, not every one. V and J calls and clone size come straight from that table; D and trimming were deduced from the DNA. The table has around 250,000 clones, approximately 88% seen once. The TCR comes from a human donor in a cohort sampled during active COVID-19. Input material: peripheral blood. The chain joins TRBV10-1 to TRBJ2-1; perhaps TRBD2 as D (6 bases). As DNA, the CDR3 is TGCGCCAGCAGTGTGGTCCCCGGGGGTGAGCAGTTCTTC. It encodes CASSVVPGGEQFF.